These T cell receptor beta chains were read from a single sample in a study of cytomegalovirus exposure and HLA in healthy donors. Clones were read by immunoSEQ multiplex PCR, and TCRdb kept only the in-frame ones, dropping some. The profile shows some 120,000 clones, 70% to 80% of them singletons. The sequencing input was PBMCs. The receptors come from a man younger than 45 in good health and CMV-seropositive. Each CDR3 is given with its conserved first and last residue. The order of the fields is clone size, J gene, CDR3 length, D gene, V gene, CDR3 protein, CDR3 DNA. A D gene is named only where the DNA matches it firmly. Size is stated for part of the rows, as once, few or many counts, or as a class when the clone is expanded.

size: -; J: TRBJ2-2; length: 16; D: TRBD1; V: TRBV7-9; CDR3: CASSFLRDRVPGELFF; DNA: TGTGCCAGCAGCTTTCTCCGGGACAGGGTTCCCGGGGAGCTGTTTTTT
size: -; J: TRBJ2-4; length: 13; D: -; V: TRBV18; CDR3: CASSPVGRNIQYF; DNA: TGTGCCAGCTCACCGGTTGGCAGAAACATTCAGTACTTC
size: -; J: TRBJ2-3; length: 14; D: -; V: TRBV29-1; CDR3: CSVELGGPTDTQYF; DNA: TGCAGCGTTGAACTTGGCGGGCCGACAGATACGCAGTATTTT
size: -; J: TRBJ1-3; length: 16; D: TRBD1; V: TRBV7-2; CDR3: CASSTDRGRSGNTIYF; DNA: TGTGCCAGCAGCACGGACAGGGGAAGGTCTGGAAACACCATATATTTT
size: -; J: TRBJ1-2; length: 16; D: -; V: TRBV4-1; CDR3: CASSYTQTDKNYGYTF; DNA: TGCGCCAGCAGTTATACTCAGACAGATAAGAACTATGGCTACACCTTC
size: -; J: TRBJ1-1; length: 14; D: -; V: TRBV29-1; CDR3: CSVRGRGADTEAFF; DNA: TGCAGCGTTCGGGGCCGGGGGGCAGACACTGAAGCTTTCTTT
size: -; J: TRBJ2-5; length: 16; D: TRBD1; V: TRBV23-1; CDR3: CASSHPRDSFQETQYF; DNA: TGCGCCAGCAGTCACCCTAGGGACAGCTTCCAAGAGACCCAGTACTTC
size: once; J: TRBJ2-7; length: 13; D: TRBD1; V: TRBV19; CDR3: CASPRTGSYEQYF; DNA: TGTGCCAGTCCTAGGACAGGCTCCTACGAGCAGTACTTC
size: few; J: TRBJ1-4; length: 15; D: -; V: TRBV7-9; CDR3: CASSPMGGSNEKLFF; DNA: TGTGCCAGCAGCCCCATGGGTGGGAGTAATGAAAAACTGTTTTTT
size: -; J: TRBJ2-1; length: 15; D: TRBD2; V: TRBV6-4; CDR3: CASSDSSGSYNEQFF; DNA: TGTGCCAGCAGTGACTCTAGCGGGAGCTACAATGAGCAGTTCTTC
size: few; J: TRBJ2-3; length: 12; D: -; V: TRBV2; CDR3: CASRVPGGSQYF; DNA: TGTGCCAGCAGGGTCCCGGGGGGCTCGCAGTATTTT
size: few; J: TRBJ1-5; length: 15; D: -; V: TRBV19; CDR3: CASTVLAASNQPQHF; DNA: TGTGCCAGTACCGTATTGGCCGCTAGCAATCAGCCCCAGCATTTT
size: -; J: TRBJ2-1; length: 16; D: TRBD2; V: TRBV30; CDR3: CAWRRSLAGGGNEQFF; DNA: TGTGCCTGGAGGAGAAGTCTAGCGGGAGGGGGCAATGAGCAGTTCTTC
size: -; J: TRBJ2-2; length: 15; D: TRBD1; V: TRBV9; CDR3: CASSPRTGNTGELFF; DNA: TGTGCCAGCAGCCCACGGACAGGGAACACCGGGGAGCTGTTTTTT
size: -; J: TRBJ2-3; length: 15; D: TRBD2; V: TRBV30; CDR3: CAWGSHRGVGDTQYF; DNA: TGTGCCTGGGGTTCCCATCGGGGGGTGGGAGATACGCAGTATTTT
size: -; J: TRBJ1-6; length: 15; D: -; V: TRBV27; CDR3: CASSPETGDNSPLHF; DNA: TGTGCCAGCAGTCCCGAGACAGGAGATAATTCACCCCTCCACTTT
size: -; J: TRBJ2-3; length: 13; D: -; V: TRBV5-6; CDR3: CASSVLSTDTQYF; DNA: TGTGCCAGCAGCGTTCTCAGCACAGATACGCAGTATTTT
size: -; J: TRBJ1-1; length: 14; D: -; V: TRBV18; CDR3: CASSLDSMNTEAFF; DNA: TGTGCCAGCTCACTGGACAGTATGAACACTGAAGCTTTCTTT
size: -; J: TRBJ2-1; length: 15; D: TRBD1; V: TRBV6-5; CDR3: CASRPRQGPYNEQFF; DNA: TGTGCCAGCAGACCCAGACAGGGTCCCTACAATGAGCAGTTCTTC
size: -; J: TRBJ1-3; length: 15; D: TRBD1; V: TRBV18; CDR3: CASSMDRDPGNTIYF; DNA: TGTGCCAGCTCTATGGACAGGGACCCTGGAAACACCATATATTTT
size: -; J: TRBJ2-6; length: 20; D: TRBD2; V: TRBV6-4; CDR3: CATIRTKIAGASSGANVLTF; DNA: TGTGCCACCATCAGGACGAAGATAGCGGGGGCGAGCTCTGGGGCCAACGTCCTGACTTTC
size: -; J: TRBJ2-5; length: 14; D: TRBD2; V: TRBV7-2; CDR3: CASSSSGRAVTQYF; DNA: TGTGCCAGCAGTTCCAGCGGGAGGGCCGTGACCCAGTACTTC
size: -; J: TRBJ2-6; length: 18; D: TRBD2; V: TRBV2; CDR3: CASSEAGLAMSGANVLTF; DNA: TGTGCCAGCAGTGAAGCGGGACTAGCGATGTCTGGGGCCAACGTCCTGACTTTC
size: -; J: TRBJ2-7; length: 14; D: -; V: TRBV4-2; CDR3: CASSRSGGTYEQYF; DNA: TGTGCCAGCAGCCGCTCTGGGGGCACCTACGAGCAGTACTTC
size: once; J: TRBJ2-1; length: 16; D: TRBD2; V: TRBV7-9; CDR3: CSSSPPTTSGYNEQFF; DNA: TGTTCCAGCAGCCCCCCTACGACTAGCGGTTACAATGAGCAGTTCTTC
size: -; J: TRBJ1-2; length: 14; D: TRBD1; V: TRBV13; CDR3: CASSTGQDERGYTF; DNA: TGTGCCAGCAGCACAGGACAGGACGAAAGGGGCTACACCTTC
size: once; J: TRBJ1-5; length: 12; D: -; V: TRBV7-9; CDR3: CSSSLTGEPQHF; DNA: TGTTCCAGCAGCCTGACGGGGGAGCCCCAGCATTTT
size: -; J: TRBJ2-5; length: 15; D: TRBD2; V: TRBV5-4; CDR3: CASSRTSGGQETQYF; DNA: TGTGCCAGCAGCCGGACGAGCGGGGGCCAAGAGACCCAGTACTTC
size: few; J: TRBJ1-2; length: 16; D: TRBD1; V: TRBV4-3; CDR3: CASSQGLGTEPYGYTF; DNA: TGCGCCAGCAGCCAAGGACTGGGGACAGAGCCCTATGGCTACACCTTC
size: -; J: TRBJ1-5; length: 15; D: TRBD1; V: TRBV5-8; CDR3: CASSALTGGDQPQHF; DNA: TGTGCCAGCAGCGCACTGACAGGGGGCGATCAGCCCCAGCATTTT
size: -; J: TRBJ1-5; length: 16; D: TRBD1; V: TRBV7-2; CDR3: CASSFRGRGFGQPQHF; DNA: TGTGCCAGCAGCTTTAGGGGGCGCGGTTTCGGTCAGCCCCAGCATTTT
size: -; J: TRBJ2-1; length: 18; D: TRBD2; V: TRBV28; CDR3: CASSPQTSGTSPYNEQFF; DNA: TGTGCCAGCAGTCCCCAGACTAGCGGGACCTCCCCCTACAATGAGCAGTTCTTC
size: few; J: TRBJ2-1; length: 17; D: -; V: TRBV28; CDR3: CASTGGYSWGSYNEQFF; DNA: TGTGCCAGCACAGGGGGGTATAGCTGGGGATCCTACAATGAGCAGTTCTTC
size: -; J: TRBJ2-7; length: 14; D: -; V: TRBV6-5; CDR3: CASSYLPERYEQYF; DNA: TGTGCCAGCAGTTACCTCCCGGAGCGATACGAGCAGTACTTC
size: -; J: TRBJ1-2; length: 13; D: -; V: TRBV15; CDR3: CATSRAGKYGYTF; DNA: TGTGCCACCAGCAGAGCAGGGAAATATGGCTACACCTTC
size: few; J: TRBJ2-7; length: 14; D: TRBD1; V: TRBV25-1; CDR3: CASSEWDRDGEQYF; DNA: TGTGCCAGCAGTGAATGGGACAGGGATGGCGAGCAGTACTTC
size: -; J: TRBJ2-7; length: 13; D: -; V: TRBV7-2; CDR3: CASSNYRLYEQYF; DNA: TGTGCCAGCAGCAACTACAGGCTCTACGAGCAGTACTTC
size: -; J: TRBJ2-7; length: 14; D: -; V: TRBV14; CDR3: CASSQGALGYEQYF; DNA: TGTGCCAGCAGCCAGGGGGCGTTGGGCTACGAGCAGTACTTC
size: -; J: TRBJ2-6; length: 15; D: -; V: TRBV6-1; CDR3: CASTTVFTGANVLTF; DNA: TGTGCCAGCACAACAGTATTTACTGGGGCCAACGTCCTGACTTTC
size: -; J: TRBJ2-5; length: 15; D: TRBD1; V: TRBV4-3; CDR3: CASSPSPGQSFKQYF; DNA: TGCGCCAGCAGCCCCTCCCCGGGACAGTCTTTCAAGCAGTACTTC
size: -; J: TRBJ2-1; length: 15; D: -; V: TRBV5-1; CDR3: CASSLVAGLYNEQFF; DNA: TGCGCCAGCAGCTTGGTGGCGGGGCTCTACAATGAGCAGTTCTTC
size: -; J: TRBJ2-1; length: 19; D: TRBD2; V: TRBV7-2; CDR3: CASSLRTSGLGPTYNEQFF; DNA: TGTGCCAGCAGCTTACGGACTAGCGGTCTGGGGCCTACCTACAATGAGCAGTTCTTC
size: -; J: TRBJ1-1; length: 14; D: -; V: TRBV27; CDR3: CASTQRGLNTEAFF; DNA: TGTGCCAGCACCCAACGAGGGTTGAACACTGAAGCTTTCTTT
size: -; J: TRBJ1-2; length: 14; D: -; V: TRBV6-6; CDR3: CASSYSESPYGYTF; DNA: TGTGCCAGCAGTTACTCAGAGTCCCCCTATGGCTACACCTTC
size: -; J: TRBJ2-5; length: 18; D: -; V: TRBV4-3; CDR3: CASSQDSGLAARDETQYF; DNA: TGCGCCAGCAGCCAAGATTCAGGTTTGGCAGCGAGGGATGAGACCCAGTACTTC
size: -; J: TRBJ2-7; length: 15; D: TRBD2; V: TRBV7-2; CDR3: CASSPLAGGSYEQYF; DNA: TGTGCCAGCAGCCCACTAGCGGGAGGCTCCTACGAGCAGTACTTC
size: -; J: TRBJ2-1; length: 14; D: TRBD1; V: TRBV18; CDR3: CASSPGTGNNEQFF; DNA: TGTGCCAGCTCACCAGGGACAGGAAACAATGAGCAGTTCTTC
size: -; J: TRBJ1-1; length: 13; D: -; V: TRBV11-2; CDR3: CASSLDLGALAFF; DNA: TGTGCCAGCAGCTTAGATCTGGGGGCTCTAGCTTTCTTT
size: -; J: TRBJ2-5; length: 13; D: -; V: TRBV11-2; CDR3: CASSLGGEETQYF; DNA: TGTGCCAGCAGCTTGGGGGGAGAAGAGACCCAGTACTTC
size: -; J: TRBJ1-1; length: 15; D: -; V: TRBV5-1; CDR3: CASSFQGRSDTEAFF; DNA: TGCGCCAGCAGCTTCCAAGGGAGGTCGGACACTGAAGCTTTCTTT
size: -; J: TRBJ1-1; length: 11; D: -; V: TRBV20-1; CDR3: CSAQGNTEAFF; DNA: TGCAGTGCGCAGGGCAACACTGAAGCTTTCTTT
size: -; J: TRBJ2-7; length: 14; D: TRBD2; V: TRBV5-4; CDR3: CASSLGLAGSEQYF; DNA: TGTGCCAGCAGCTTGGGACTAGCGGGTAGCGAGCAGTACTTC
size: -; J: TRBJ2-1; length: 16; D: TRBD1; V: TRBV7-9; CDR3: CASSSETGGVYNEQFF; DNA: TGTGCCAGCAGTTCCGAGACAGGGGGCGTCTACAATGAGCAGTTCTTC
size: few; J: TRBJ2-7; length: 13; D: -; V: TRBV30; CDR3: CAWSSPPGREQYF; DNA: TGTGCCTGGAGTTCTCCCCCAGGGCGCGAGCAGTACTTC
size: -; J: TRBJ2-7; length: 14; D: TRBD2; V: TRBV9; CDR3: CASSQTSGSNEQYF; DNA: TGTGCCAGCAGCCAAACTAGCGGGAGCAACGAGCAGTACTTC
size: -; J: TRBJ2-7; length: 14; D: TRBD1; V: TRBV7-2; CDR3: CASSQTGGAYEQYF; DNA: TGTGCCAGCAGCCAAACAGGGGGCGCCTACGAGCAGTACTTC
size: -; J: TRBJ2-3; length: 18; D: TRBD2; V: TRBV4-2; CDR3: CATSQEGLAGGTTDTQYF; DNA: TGTGCCACGAGCCAAGAGGGACTAGCGGGGGGTACCACAGATACGCAGTATTTT
size: -; J: TRBJ2-6; length: 16; D: TRBD1; V: TRBV6-4; CDR3: CASSDTTGSGANVLTF; DNA: TGTGCCAGCAGTGACACGACAGGGTCTGGGGCCAACGTCCTGACTTTC
size: -; J: TRBJ1-2; length: 15; D: TRBD1; V: TRBV13; CDR3: CASSLAAGGASGYTF; DNA: TGTGCCAGCAGCCTCGCGGCAGGGGGCGCGTCCGGCTACACCTTC
size: -; J: TRBJ1-1; length: 17; D: TRBD1; V: TRBV18; CDR3: CASSPLTGRLELTEAFF; DNA: TGTGCCAGCTCACCGTTGACAGGGCGGCTCGAATTAACTGAAGCTTTCTTT